The present TCR beta chain was sequenced within a study of cytomegalovirus exposure and HLA in healthy donors. Overall study results and limits: Most TCRs appeared rarely, but some public TCRs recurred in many donors. Relative to equally common others, HLA-associated TCR beta chains showed greater clonal expansion in a later analysis.

PCR amplification relied on 60 Vbeta primers (plus 13 Jbeta primers). Sequenced by immunoSEQ multiplex PCR; TCRdb stores in-frame clones only, minus some. Altogether 130,000 to 150,000 clones are present, 55% to 80% being singletons, with the ten largest covering approximately 15%. For this clone: Its specificity is unknown.

CDR1 and CDR2 (germline): WNHNN, SYGVQD (reference sequence). The V and J ends lost 8 bases and 4 bases respectively, with 15 bases between them. The CDR3 length is 13 residues. The origin of this receptor is a human donor in good health. The source material was PBMCs. The chain has TRBV10-1 and TRBJ2-7; D might be TRBD2 (6 bases). The CDR3 is CASSAGPTYEQYF. In nucleotides, the CDR3 is TGCGCCAGCTCTGCGGGACCCACTTACGAGCAGTACTTC.